Sequencing of this T cell receptor (beta chain) was carried out in a study of identical twins. Study results and caveats: Invariant MAIT and iNKT cells are populations that could partly confound zero-insertion analyses. Twin-shared out-of-frame alpha sequences were enriched for low generation probability.

Looked up from germline, CDR1 is LGHDT and CDR2 is YNNKEL (reference sequence). The CDR3 length is 15 residues. V was trimmed by 0 bases and J by 4 bases, leaving 12 bases between them. Template switching, a step in the protocol, added a universal primer site, and cDNA carried unique molecular identifiers. Via MiXCR, TCRdb re-called the 5' RACE reads, giving one row per CDR3 protein. The sample carries approximately 620,000 distinct CDR3 sequences, over 8.5% recorded once. This clonotype was counted a few times. Its cognate antigen is unknown. This sample also appeared in a second study, on yellow fever vaccine responses in identical twins.

The receptor comes from a woman aged 18-29 years in good health. The sequenced material came from PBMCs. The chain combines TRBV3-1 with TRBJ2-5; the D call may be TRBD1 or TRBD2 (5 bases each). The CDR3: CASSQDFWGRETQYF. CDR3 DNA sequence: TGTGCCAGCAGCCAAGATTTTTGGGGGAGAGAGACCCAGTACTTC.